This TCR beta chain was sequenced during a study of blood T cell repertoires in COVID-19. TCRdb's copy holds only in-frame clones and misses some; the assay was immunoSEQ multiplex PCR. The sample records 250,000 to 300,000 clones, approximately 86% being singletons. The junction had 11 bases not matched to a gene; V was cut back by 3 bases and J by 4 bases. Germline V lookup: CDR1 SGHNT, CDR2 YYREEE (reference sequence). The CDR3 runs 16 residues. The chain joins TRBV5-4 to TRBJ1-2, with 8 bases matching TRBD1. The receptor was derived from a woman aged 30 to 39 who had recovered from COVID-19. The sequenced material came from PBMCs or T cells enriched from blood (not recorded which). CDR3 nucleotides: TGTGCCAGCAGCTCTTCGTTCAGGGGGCCGGGCTATGGCTACACCTTC. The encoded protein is CASSSSFRGPGYGYTF.